Each of the 15 T cell receptor beta chains below was sequenced from the same sample in a study of glioma-infiltrating T cells after dendritic cell vaccination. Using immunoSEQ multiplex PCR, the repertoire was profiled, and TCRdb retains in-frame clones only, with some absent. This table has tens of thousands of clones, 70% to 80% appearing once. The input for sequencing was blood, taken before dendritic cell vaccination. The receptor set was obtained from a human donor with glioblastoma.

V is TRBV2 and J is TRBJ2-2, with D perhaps TRBD2 (5 bases). The V and J ends lost 8 bases and 6 bases respectively, with 7 bases between them. The germline V gene has CDR1 SNHLY and CDR2 FYNNEI. This CDR3 has 11 amino acids. The CDR3 region has the DNA TGTGCCAGCGCCGGGGCCGGGGAGCTGTTTTTT. Translated: CASAGAGELFF.

This clone was observed a handful of times. This rearrangement joins TRBV7-3 to TRBJ2-7; maybe TRBD2 (5 bases). The V gene's germline CDR1 is SGHTA and CDR2 FQGTGA. V lost 5 bases to trimming and J lost 3 bases, with 17 bases between them. The CDR3 runs 15 residues. This CDR3 reads CASSLEGGPLYEQYF. Written as DNA, the CDR3 is TGTGCCAGCAGCCTAGAGGGCGGACCTCTCTACGAGCAGTACTTC.

The chain links TRBV10-1 to TRBJ2-2, with 14 bases that match TRBD2. V was clipped by 0 bases and J by 7 bases; unmatched bases: 16. The germline CDR1 and CDR2 sequences are WNHNN and SYGVQD (reference sequence). CDR3 length equals 21 residues. DNA for the CDR3: TGCGCCAGCAGTGAGTCTCATCCGGGACTAGCGGGAGTGCGGACCCGCGGGGAGCTGTTTTTT. Translation gives CASSESHPGLAGVRTRGELFF.

The chain is built from TRBV6-6 and TRBJ2-2; 7 positions match TRBD1. V trimming: 1 base; J trimming: 6 bases; junction bases outside the gene matches: 2. CDR1 and CDR2 from the germline V gene are MNHNY and SVGAGI (reference sequence). The CDR3 covers 14 residues. CDR3 DNA: TGTGCCAGCAGTTACTATGGGACAGCCGGGGAGCTGTTTTTT. Residues: CASSYYGTAGELFF.

A single count supports this clone. The chain uses TRBV19 and TRBJ2-7; TRBD2 might be the D (5 bases). Germline-derived CDR1 and CDR2 are LNHDA and SQIVND (reference sequence). Trimming removed 0 bases at V and 2 bases at J, with 17 bases between. The CDR3 has 17 amino acids. The CDR3 loop is CASSIEAGGSLAYEQYF. The DNA of the CDR3 is TGTGCCAGTAGTATAGAGGCAGGAGGATCCCTTGCCTACGAGCAGTACTTC.

The chain joins TRBV5-8 to TRBJ2-2; 8 positions match TRBD2. Per germline, CDR1 SGHTS and CDR2 YDEGEE. V was clipped by 4 bases and J by 4 bases; unmatched bases: 9. The length of the CDR3 is 16 residues. This CDR3 reads CASSQNSGAGTGELFF. CDR3 sequence (DNA): TGTGCCAGCAGCCAAAATAGCGGGGCGGGCACCGGGGAGCTGTTTTTT. Looking up the rest from reference TRBV5-8 and TRBJ2-2 gives the full variable domain: EAGVTQSPTHLIKTRGQQATLRCSPISGHTSVYWYQQALGLGLQFLLWYDEGEERNRGNFPPRFSGRQFPNYSSELNVNALELEDSALYLCASSQNSGAGTGELFFGEGSRLTVL.

The CDR3 spells CASGLGQGTLNTEAFF. CDR3 nucleotide sequence: TGTGCTAGTGGTTTGGGTCAGGGTACCTTGAACACTGAAGCTTTCTTT. The V call is TRBV12-5, the J call TRBJ1-1; D may be TRBD1 (5 bases). Per the germline V gene, CDR1 is LGHNT and CDR2 is FRNRAP. The V end was cut by 1 base, the J end by 0 bases, with 12 bases between. The CDR3 covers 16 residues.

V is TRBV30 and J is TRBJ1-6; D may be TRBD1 (6 bases). V was clipped by 0 bases and J by 4 bases, with 16 bases between them. The length of the CDR3 is 17 residues. Looked up from germline, CDR1 is GTSNPN and CDR2 is SVGIG (reference sequence). The CDR3 nucleotides are TGTGCCTGGAGTGTACCACCCAGGGGCCGGTATAATTCACCCCTCCACTTT. As protein: CAWSVPPRGRYNSPLHF.

This clone was found a few times. This CDR3 is also generated by other DNA sequences in the sample. The chain couples TRBV5-4 to TRBJ2-1; TRBD2 aligns across 7 bases. This CDR3 comprises 15 residues. Germline V gene sequence: CDR1 SGHNT, CDR2 YYREEE (reference sequence). The J segment lost 0 bases and the V segment lost 0 bases, leaving 0 bases of the junction unmatched. CDR3 protein: CASSLGGGSYNEQFF. Here the CDR3 DNA reads TGTGCCAGCAGCTTGGGGGGGGGCTCCTACAATGAGCAGTTCTTC.

The chain links TRBV15 to TRBJ1-3; 8 bases fit TRBD1. Germline CDR1 and CDR2: LNHNV and YYDKDF (reference sequence). The V and J ends lost 0 bases and 4 bases, in that order; junction bases with no gene match: 5. The CDR3 totals 16 residues. CDR3 sequence reads: CATSRDRQGAGNTIYF. In DNA form, the CDR3 reads TGTGCCACCAGCAGAGATCGGCAGGGGGCCGGAAACACCATATATTTT. The entire variable domain, with the rest obtained from reference TRBV15 and TRBJ1-3, is as follows: DAMVIQNPRYQVTQFGKPVTLSCSQTLNHNVMYWYQQKSSQAPKLLFHYYDKDFNNEADTPDNFQSRRPNTSFCFLDIRSPGLGDTAMYLCATSRDRQGAGNTIYFGEGSWLTVV.

The V gene is TRBV5-6, the J gene TRBJ1-4; D call uncertain. CDR3 size: 14 residues. V dropped 3 bases and J dropped 5 bases, with 11 bases sitting between them. CDR1 is SGHDT and CDR2 is YYEEEE in the germline V gene. The chain's CDR3 is CASSWRAANEKLFF. CDR3 nucleotides: TGTGCCAGCAGCTGGCGGGCAGCCAATGAAAAACTGTTTTTT.

The chain has TRBV11-3 and TRBJ2-1; TRBD2 might be the D (5 bases). The CDR3 is made up of 15 amino acids. V lost 5 bases and J 5 bases, leaving 16 bases between the germline ends. CDR1 and CDR2 from the germline V gene are SGHNT and YENEEA. The chain's CDR3 is CASSPMGADDNEQFF. CDR3 sequence (DNA): TGTGCCAGCAGCCCCATGGGAGCAGACGACAATGAGCAGTTCTTC.

On this clone: An end of the junction differs from the germline gene, which may be a read error. The V gene is TRBV9, the J gene TRBJ1-5; weak D call: TRBD1 (6 bases). The germline V gene has CDR1 SGDLS and CDR2 YYNGEE. The CDR3 consists of 14 residues. The CDR3 spells CASSADSGNQPQHF. CDR3 nucleotide sequence: TGTGCCAGCAGCGCGGACAGCGGCAACCAGCCCCAGCATTTT.

The rearrangement joins TRBV13 to TRBJ2-1; TRBD2 matches at 7 bases. This CDR3 spans 14 amino acids. Germline assignment: CDR1 PRHDT and CDR2 FYEKMQ (reference sequence). With V trimmed by 0 bases and J by 8 bases, 4 bases remained unmatched. The CDR3 sequence is CASSLGGRRDEQFF. DNA for the CDR3: TGTGCCAGCAGCTTAGGCGGGAGGCGGGATGAGCAGTTCTTC.

In its sample, this clone was seen a few times. This chain joins TRBV27 and TRBJ2-3; possible D gene TRBD2, 5 bases. V dropped 2 bases and J dropped 2 bases, with 11 bases sitting between them. Germline V CDR1 and CDR2: MNHEY, SMNVEV (reference sequence). The CDR3 totals 15 residues. The CDR3 DNA is TGTGCCAGCAGTTTAGGTAGCGCGAACACAGATACGCAGTATTTT. This encodes CASSLGSANTDTQYF.